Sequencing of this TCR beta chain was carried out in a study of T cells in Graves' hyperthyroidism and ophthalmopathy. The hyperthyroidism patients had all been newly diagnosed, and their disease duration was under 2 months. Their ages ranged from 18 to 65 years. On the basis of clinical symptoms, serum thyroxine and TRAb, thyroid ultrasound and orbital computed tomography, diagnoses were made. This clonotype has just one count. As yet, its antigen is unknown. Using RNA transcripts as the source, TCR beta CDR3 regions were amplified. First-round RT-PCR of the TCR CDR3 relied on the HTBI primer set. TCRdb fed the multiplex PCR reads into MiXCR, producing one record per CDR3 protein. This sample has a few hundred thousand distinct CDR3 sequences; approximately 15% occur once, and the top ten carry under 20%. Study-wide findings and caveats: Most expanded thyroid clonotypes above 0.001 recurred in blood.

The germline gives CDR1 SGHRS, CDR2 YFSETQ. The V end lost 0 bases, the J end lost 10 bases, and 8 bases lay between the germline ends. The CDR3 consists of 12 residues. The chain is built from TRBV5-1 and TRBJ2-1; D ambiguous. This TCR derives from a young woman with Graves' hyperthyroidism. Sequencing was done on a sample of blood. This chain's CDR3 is CASSLGPREQFF. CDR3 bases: TGCGCCAGCAGCTTGGGTCCCCGGGAGCAGTTCTTC.